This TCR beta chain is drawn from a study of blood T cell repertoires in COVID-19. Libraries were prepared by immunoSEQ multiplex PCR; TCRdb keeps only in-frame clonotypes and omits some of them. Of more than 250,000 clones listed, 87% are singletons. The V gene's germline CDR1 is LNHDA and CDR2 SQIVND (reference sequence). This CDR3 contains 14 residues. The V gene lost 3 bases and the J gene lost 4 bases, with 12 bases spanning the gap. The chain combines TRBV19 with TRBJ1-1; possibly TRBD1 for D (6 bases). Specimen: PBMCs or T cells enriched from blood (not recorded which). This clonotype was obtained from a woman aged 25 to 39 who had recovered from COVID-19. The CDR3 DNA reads TGTGCCAGTAGTATCCGGGGGGCCCGCACTGAAGCTTTCTTT. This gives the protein CASSIRGARTEAFF. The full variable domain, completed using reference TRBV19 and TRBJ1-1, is DGGITQSPKYLFRKEGQNVTLSCEQNLNHDAMYWYRQDPGQGLRLIYYSQIVNDFQKGDIAEGYSVSREKKESFPLTVTSAQKNPTAFYLCASSIRGARTEAFFGQGTRLTVV.